Below, one TCR beta chain is given with its context. The CDR3 extends over 16 amino acids. CDR1 SGDLS and CDR2 YYNGEE come from the germline V gene. Trimming left V 0 bases short and J 5 bases short, with 17 bases between. The study profiled TCR beta VDJ and CDR3 using genomic DNA as template. Each CDR3 protein is one row after TCRdb ran MiXCR on the reads. The sample has 250,000 to 350,000 distinct CDR3 sequences, approximately 57% seen once. This sample was taken from a study of CD8+CD57+ T cells in acquired aplastic anemia. Study information: Sorted CD4+ and CD8+ cells gave an average of approximately 3.1 ug of DNA.

Sequenced: sorted CD4+, CD8+, or CD8+CD57+ T cells (not recorded which) from PBMCs. This TCR derives from a human donor with severe aplastic anemia or a healthy control (not recorded which). V usage is TRBV9 and J usage is TRBJ1-1; unclear D gene. CDR3 residues: CASSVVTRSGGTEAFF. The DNA for the CDR3 is TGTGCCAGCAGCGTAGTGACCCGCTCAGGAGGTACTGAAGCTTTCTTT.